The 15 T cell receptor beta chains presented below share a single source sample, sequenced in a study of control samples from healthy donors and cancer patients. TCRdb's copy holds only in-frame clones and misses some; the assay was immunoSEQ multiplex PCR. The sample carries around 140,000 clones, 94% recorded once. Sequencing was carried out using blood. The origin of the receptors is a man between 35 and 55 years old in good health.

The CDR3 nucleotides are TGCGCCAGCAGCCCAAGATCTCTGGGATACACTGAAGCTTTCTTT. It is translated as CASSPRSLGYTEAFF. The rearrangement joins TRBV4-1 to TRBJ1-1; D gene uncertain. V was clipped by 4 bases and J by 3 bases, with 15 bases between them. The CDR3 totals 15 residues. Germline CDR1 is MGHRA and CDR2 is YSYEKL.

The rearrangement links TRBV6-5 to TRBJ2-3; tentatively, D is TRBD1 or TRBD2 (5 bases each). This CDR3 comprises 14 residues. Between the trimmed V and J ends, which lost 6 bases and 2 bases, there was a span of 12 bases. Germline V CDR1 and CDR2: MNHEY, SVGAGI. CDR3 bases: TGTGCCAGCAGGGTGGGACCAATCACAGATACGCAGTATTTT. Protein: CASRVGPITDTQYF.

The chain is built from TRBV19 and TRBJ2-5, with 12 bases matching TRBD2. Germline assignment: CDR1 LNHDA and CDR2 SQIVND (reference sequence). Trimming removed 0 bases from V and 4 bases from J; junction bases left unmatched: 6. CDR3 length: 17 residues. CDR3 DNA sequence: TGTGCCAGTAGTATAGATGGTGTGACTAGCGGGAGAGAGACCCAGTACTTC. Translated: CASSIDGVTSGRETQYF.

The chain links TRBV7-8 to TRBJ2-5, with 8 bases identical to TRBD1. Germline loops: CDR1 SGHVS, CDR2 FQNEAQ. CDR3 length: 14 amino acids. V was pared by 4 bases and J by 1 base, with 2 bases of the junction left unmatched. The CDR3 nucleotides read TGTGCCAGCAGCTCGGACAGGGCCCAAGAGACCCAGTACTTC. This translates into CASSSDRAQETQYF.

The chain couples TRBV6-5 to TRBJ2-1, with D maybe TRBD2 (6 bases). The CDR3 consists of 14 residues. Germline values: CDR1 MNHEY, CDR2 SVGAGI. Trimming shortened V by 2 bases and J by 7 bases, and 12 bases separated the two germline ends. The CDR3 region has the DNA TGTGCCAGCAGTTACACGTCCGGGGGAAATGAGCAGTTCTTC. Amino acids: CASSYTSGGNEQFF.

CDR3 in DNA: TGTGCCAGCTCACCACTCGGGGCAACAGATACGCAGTATTTT. Amino acids: CASSPLGATDTQYF. The rearrangement joins TRBV18 to TRBJ2-3, with D perhaps given as TRBD1 or TRBD2 (5 bases each). This CDR3 comprises 14 residues. Germline-derived CDR1 and CDR2 are KGHSH and LQKENI. Deletions cut 1 base from V and 3 bases from J, with 8 bases between. The variable domain in full, with the rest retrieved from reference TRBV18 and TRBJ2-3, is NAGVMQNPRHLVRRRGQEARLRCSPMKGHSHVYWYRQLPEEGLKFMVYLQKENIIDESGMPKERFSAEFPKEGPSILRIQQVVRGDSAAYFCASSPLGATDTQYFGPGTRLTVL.

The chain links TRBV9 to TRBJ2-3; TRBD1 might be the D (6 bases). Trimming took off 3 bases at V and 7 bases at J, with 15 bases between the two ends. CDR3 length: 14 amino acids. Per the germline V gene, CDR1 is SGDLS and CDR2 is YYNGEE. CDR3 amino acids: CASSGKITGNTQYF. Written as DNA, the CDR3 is TGTGCCAGCAGCGGGAAGATAACAGGGAATACGCAGTATTTT.

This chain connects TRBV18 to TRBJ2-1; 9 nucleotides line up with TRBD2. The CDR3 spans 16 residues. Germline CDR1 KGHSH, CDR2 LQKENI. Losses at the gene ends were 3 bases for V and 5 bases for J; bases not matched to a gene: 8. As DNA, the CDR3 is TGTGCCAGCTCACCGCAGCGGGGGGCCACTGACAATGAGCAGTTCTTC. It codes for CASSPQRGATDNEQFF.

The CDR3 DNA reads as TGTGCCAGCAGCTTAACACTTAGCACAGATACGCAGTATTTT. It is translated as CASSLTLSTDTQYF. The V gene is TRBV7-8, the J gene TRBJ2-3; D unresolved. Germline V gene data show CDR1 as SGHVS and CDR2 as FQNEAQ. The CDR3 totals 14 residues. The germline V and J ends were trimmed by 2 bases and 0 bases, with 6 bases remaining between them.

The CDR3 sequence is CASSLLLGGKAPIYEQYF. In DNA, the CDR3 is TGTGCCAGCAGTTTACTTTTGGGGGGAAAGGCCCCCATCTACGAGCAGTACTTC. The chain links TRBV27 to TRBJ2-7; D is perhaps TRBD2 (6 bases). CDR1 and CDR2 (germline): MNHEY, SMNVEV (reference sequence). Trimming shortened V by 2 bases and J by 3 bases, and 23 bases separated the two germline ends. The CDR3 has 18 amino acids.

CDR3 residues: CASSLEGRGTEAFF. For the CDR3, the DNA is TGCGCCAGCAGCTTGGAAGGTAGGGGCACTGAAGCTTTCTTT. The chain has TRBV5-1 and TRBJ1-1, with D tentatively TRBD1 (5 bases). Germline CDR1 SGHRS, CDR2 YFSETQ. The CDR3 covers 14 residues. V shed 0 bases and J shed 4 bases, with 10 bases lying between them.

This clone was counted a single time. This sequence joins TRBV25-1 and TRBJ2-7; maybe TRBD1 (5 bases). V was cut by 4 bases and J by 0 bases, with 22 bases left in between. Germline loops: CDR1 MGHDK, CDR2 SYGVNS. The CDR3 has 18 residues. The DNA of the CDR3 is TGTGCCAGCAGTGCAAGTTTGGGGCCGGCACGGAGCTCCTACGAGCAGTACTTC. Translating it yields CASSASLGPARSSYEQYF.

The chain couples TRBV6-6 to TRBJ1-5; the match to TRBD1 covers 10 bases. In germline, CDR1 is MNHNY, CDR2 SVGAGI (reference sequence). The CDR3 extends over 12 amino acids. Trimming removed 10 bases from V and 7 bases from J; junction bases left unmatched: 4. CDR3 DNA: TGTGCCACCGGGACAGGGGCGCAGCCCCAGCATTTT. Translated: CATGTGAQPQHF.

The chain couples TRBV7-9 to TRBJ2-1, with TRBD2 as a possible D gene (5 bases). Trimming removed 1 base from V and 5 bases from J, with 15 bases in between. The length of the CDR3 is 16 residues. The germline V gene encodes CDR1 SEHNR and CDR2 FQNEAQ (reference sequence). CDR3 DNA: TGTGCCAGCAGCTTAGGGCCACTAGTTAATAACAATGAGCAGTTCTTC. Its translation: CASSLGPLVNNNEQFF.

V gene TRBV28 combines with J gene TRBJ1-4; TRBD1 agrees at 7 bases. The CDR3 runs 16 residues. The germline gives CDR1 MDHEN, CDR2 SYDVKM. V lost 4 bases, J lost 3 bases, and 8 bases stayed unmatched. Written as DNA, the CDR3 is TGTGCCAGCAGTTCCATCAGGGGGTGGCCTAATGAAAAACTGTTTTTT. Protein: CASSSIRGWPNEKLFF.